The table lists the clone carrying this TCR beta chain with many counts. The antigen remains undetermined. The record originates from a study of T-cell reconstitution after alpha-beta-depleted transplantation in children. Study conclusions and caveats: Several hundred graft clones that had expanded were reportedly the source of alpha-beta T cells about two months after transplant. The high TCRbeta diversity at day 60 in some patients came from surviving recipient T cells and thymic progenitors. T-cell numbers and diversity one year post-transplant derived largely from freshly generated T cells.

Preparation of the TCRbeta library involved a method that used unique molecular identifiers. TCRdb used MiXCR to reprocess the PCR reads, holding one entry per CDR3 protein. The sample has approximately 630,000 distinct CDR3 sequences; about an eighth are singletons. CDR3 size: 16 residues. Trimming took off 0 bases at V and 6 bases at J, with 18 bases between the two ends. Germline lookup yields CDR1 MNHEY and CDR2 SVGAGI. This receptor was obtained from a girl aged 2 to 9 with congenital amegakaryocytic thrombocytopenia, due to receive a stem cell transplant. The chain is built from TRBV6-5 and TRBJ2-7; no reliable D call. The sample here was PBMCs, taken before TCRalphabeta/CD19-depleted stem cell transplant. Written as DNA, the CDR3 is TGTGCCAGCAGTTACTCGAGTCCCGTTCTGCAGGCCGAGCAGTACTTC. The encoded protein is CASSYSSPVLQAEQYF.